What follows are 31 T cell receptor beta chains derived from one specimen sequenced in a study of blood T cell repertoires in COVID-19. Libraries were prepared by immunoSEQ multiplex PCR; TCRdb keeps only in-frame clonotypes and omits some of them. This table holds a few hundred thousand clones, just over 85% found once. Specimen: peripheral blood. The receptors were sampled from a woman aged 25 to 39 with active or convalescent COVID-19.

The CDR3 here is CALGFTTIYF. CDR3 DNA: TGTGCCCTCGGTTTTACGACCATATATTTT. This chain connects TRBV30 to TRBJ1-3; the D is unclear. V lost 8 bases and J 10 bases, leaving 12 bases between the germline ends. This CDR3 is 10 amino acids long. CDR1 GTSNPN and CDR2 SVGIG come from the germline V gene (reference sequence).

This chain joins TRBV18 and TRBJ2-1, with 7 bases matching TRBD1. The length of the CDR3 is 17 residues. With 0 bases clipped from V and 1 base from J, the junction kept 6 bases outside the gene matches. From germline, CDR1 is KGHSH and CDR2 LQKENI. CDR3 nucleotide sequence: TGTGCCAGCTCACCACCGGACAGGAAGTCTTCCTACAATGAGCAGTTCTTC. Its protein is CASSPPDRKSSYNEQFF.

The V and J genes are TRBV9 and TRBJ1-1; 7 bases align to TRBD1. The CDR3 sequence is 15 residues long. Germline trimming cut 3 bases from V and 8 bases from J; bases unmatched to any gene: 13. Germline V CDR1 and CDR2: SGDLS, YYNGEE. The CDR3 DNA reads TGTGCCAGCAGCGGGTCCGGGACAGACCTCCGGGAAGCTTTCTTT. It yields the protein CASSGSGTDLREAFF.

As regards this clone: The identical CDR3 is also encoded by other nucleotide sequences in the sample. The chain carries TRBV6-5 and TRBJ2-5, with D possibly TRBD2 on 5 matching bases. The length of the CDR3 is 13 residues. Germline assignment: CDR1 MNHEY and CDR2 SVGAGI. The V gene lost 8 bases and the J gene lost 3 bases, with 13 bases spanning the gap. CDR3 sequence reads: CASESSGEETQYF. In DNA form, the CDR3 reads TGTGCCAGCGAGTCCAGCGGAGAAGAGACCCAGTACTTC.

The gene calls are TRBV5-4 and TRBJ2-2, with unresolved D. The germline gives CDR1 SGHNT, CDR2 YYREEE (reference sequence). CDR3 length: 13 residues. Trimming removed 0 bases from V and 6 bases from J, with 6 bases in between. The CDR3 nucleotides are TGTGCCAGCAGCTTGGACGTAGCCGGGGAGCTGTTTTTT. Translated: CASSLDVAGELFF.

The chain joins TRBV10-1 to TRBJ1-5; TRBD1 is a possible D gene (5 bases). This CDR3 region has 18 residues. Germline V CDR1 and CDR2: WNHNN, SYGVQD (reference sequence). V gave up 1 base and J gave up 4 bases, with 20 bases separating them. The CDR3 DNA reads TGCGCCAGCAGTGAGTGGGAACTGAGCAGGGTCTTAAATCAGCCCCAGCATTTT. Protein sequence: CASSEWELSRVLNQPQHF.

The rearrangement joins TRBV10-1 to TRBJ1-5; unclear D gene. Trimming took 0 bases from V and 9 from J, leaving 9 bases between them. The germline CDR1 and CDR2 sequences are WNHNN and SYGVQD (reference sequence). The CDR3 is 13 amino acids. The CDR3 sequence: CASSESMSGPQHF. CDR3 sequence (DNA): TGCGCCAGCAGTGAGTCGATGAGCGGGCCCCAGCATTTT.

V and J are TRBV29-1 and TRBJ1-3; 7 nucleotides line up with TRBD1. The CDR3 extends over 15 amino acids. The germline gives CDR1 SQVTM, CDR2 ANQGSEA. Trimming at V came to 7 bases and at J to 4 bases, leaving 13 bases not matched to a gene. The CDR3 DNA sequence: TGCAGCGCAGGAGGTGGGACAGCGGTCGGAAACACCATATATTTT. Its translation is CSAGGGTAVGNTIYF.

The V gene is TRBV2, the J gene TRBJ2-3; TRBD2 aligns across 8 bases. V was clipped by 4 bases and J by 0 bases; unmatched bases: 0. The germline gives CDR1 SNHLY, CDR2 FYNNEI. The CDR3 runs to 14 residues. CDR3: CASSGGGSTDTQYF. The CDR3 DNA follows: TGTGCCAGCAGTGGCGGGGGGAGCACAGATACGCAGTATTTT.

The chain employs TRBV29-1 and TRBJ2-3, with D possibly matching TRBD1 (6 bases). This CDR3 has 14 residues. Germline CDR1 reads SQVTM; CDR2 reads ANQGSEA. Deletions cut 7 bases from V and 0 bases from J, with 14 bases between. The CDR3: CSAGAGVSTDTQYF. Here the CDR3 DNA reads TGCAGCGCCGGGGCAGGGGTTAGCACAGATACGCAGTATTTT.

The chain's CDR3 is CASSPPMTGGGQPQHF. CDR3 coding DNA: TGTGCCAGCAGTCCACCGATGACAGGGGGCGGGCAGCCCCAGCATTTT. This chain links TRBV28 with TRBJ1-5; 10 positions agree with TRBD1. The germline V gene has CDR1 MDHEN and CDR2 SYDVKM. The V segment lost 5 bases and the J segment 7 bases; nucleotides outside the gene matches: 11. The CDR3 has 16 amino acids.

The chain employs TRBV27 and TRBJ2-1, with 10 bases fitting TRBD1. Germline V gene sequence: CDR1 MNHEY, CDR2 SMNVEV (reference sequence). The CDR3 is 14 amino acids. Trimming at V came to 4 bases and at J to 7 bases, leaving 4 bases not matched to a gene. For the CDR3, the DNA is TGTGCCAGCAGTTACGGGACAGGGGTTAATGAGCAGTTCTTC. This encodes CASSYGTGVNEQFF.

V is TRBV7-9 and J is TRBJ2-3; 9 bases are shared with TRBD1. This CDR3 is built from 14 residues. The germline V gene has CDR1 SEHNR and CDR2 FQNEAQ (reference sequence). The V segment lost 2 bases and the J segment 6 bases; nucleotides outside the gene matches: 3. CDR3 sequence reads: CASSLPTGGDTQYF. CDR3 in DNA: TGTGCCAGCAGCTTACCCACAGGGGGCGATACGCAGTATTTT.

The chain combines TRBV9 with TRBJ1-2; D is ambiguous. The CDR3 covers 12 residues. Germline CDR1 reads SGDLS; CDR2 reads YYNGEE. Trimming pared 4 bases from V and 3 bases from J, leaving 7 bases between. CDR3 protein: CASSSSHYGYTF. The CDR3 DNA sequence: TGTGCCAGCAGCTCGAGCCACTATGGCTACACCTTC.

The chain recombines TRBV28 with TRBJ2-7, with 11 nucleotides matching TRBD1. Unmatched junction bases numbered 4, after V lost 6 bases and J lost 3 bases. Germline values: CDR1 MDHEN, CDR2 SYDVKM. CDR3 length: 14 amino acids. CDR3 DNA: TGTGCCAGCAGGTACGGGACAGGGGGCTACGAGCAGTACTTC. Its protein is CASRYGTGGYEQYF.

The chain is built from TRBV5-1 and TRBJ2-7; D is perhaps TRBD2 (7 bases). The germline gives CDR1 SGHRS, CDR2 YFSETQ. The CDR3 covers 13 residues. V was pared by 4 bases and J by 5 bases, with 13 bases between. CDR3 region: CASSRMGGHEQYF. For the CDR3, the DNA is TGCGCCAGCAGCCGGATGGGGGGGCACGAGCAGTACTTC. The full variable domain, rest sourced from reference TRBV5-1 and TRBJ2-7, is KAGVTQTPRYLIKTRGQQVTLSCSPISGHRSVSWYQQTPGQGLQFLFEYFSETQRNKGNFPGRFSGRQFSNSRSEMNVSTLELGDSALYLCASSRMGGHEQYFGPGTRLTVT.

The chain carries TRBV9 and TRBJ1-2; 10 bases are shared with TRBD1. Germline values: CDR1 SGDLS, CDR2 YYNGEE. There are 17 residues in the CDR3. The J segment lost 4 bases and the V segment lost 0 bases, leaving 9 bases of the junction unmatched. DNA of the CDR3: TGTGCCAGCAGCGTAGGGACAGGGGGGAAGGGGAGCTATGGCTACACCTTC. This translates into CASSVGTGGKGSYGYTF. Filled out from reference TRBV9 and TRBJ1-2, the complete variable domain reads DSGVTQTPKHLITATGQRVTLRCSPRSGDLSVYWYQQSLDQGLQFLIQYYNGEERAKGNILERFSAQQFPDLHSELNLSSLELGDSALYFCASSVGTGGKGSYGYTFGSGTRLTVV.

The chain links TRBV18 to TRBJ1-4; the D gene is possibly TRBD1 (6 bases). Deletions cut 2 bases from V and 7 bases from J, with 14 bases between. The CDR3 consists of 15 residues. Germline CDR1 is KGHSH and CDR2 is LQKENI. CDR3 region: CASSPTARDTEKLFF. CDR3 in DNA: TGTGCCAGCTCACCAACAGCCCGGGACACTGAAAAACTGTTTTTT.

The chain links TRBV19 to TRBJ1-2, with TRBD1 matching 10 bases. Trimming at V came to 7 bases and at J to 8 bases, leaving 10 bases not matched to a gene. This CDR3 region has 14 residues. Germline V lookup: CDR1 LNHDA, CDR2 SQIVND (reference sequence). The CDR3 is CASTPTGGARGYTF. The CDR3 nucleotides are TGTGCCAGTACCCCGACAGGGGGCGCGAGGGGCTACACCTTC.

V gene TRBV6-2 or TRBV6-3 combines with J gene TRBJ2-7, with D possibly being TRBD1 (6 bases). The CDR3 contains 12 residues. CDR1 and CDR2 from the germline V gene are MNHEY and SVGEGT. V was clipped by 6 bases and J by 3 bases, with 9 bases between them. CDR3 residues: CASSLQGYEQYF. Written as DNA, the CDR3 is TGTGCCAGCAGCTTACAGGGCTACGAGCAGTACTTC.

The chain recombines TRBV14 with TRBJ1-2; weak D call: TRBD1 (6 bases). There are 15 residues in the CDR3. V lost 0 bases and J 8 bases, leaving 16 bases between the germline ends. Germline-derived CDR1 and CDR2 are SGHDN and FVKESK. The CDR3 spells CASSQDSGGQRGYTF. For the CDR3, the DNA is TGTGCCAGCAGCCAAGATTCCGGGGGGCAGCGAGGCTACACCTTC. The full variable domain, its missing parts supplied by reference TRBV14 and TRBJ1-2, is EAGVTQFPSHSVIEKGQTVTLRCDPISGHDNLYWYRRVMGKEIKFLLHFVKESKQDESGMPNNRFLAERTGGTYSTLKVQPAELEDSGVYFCASSQDSGGQRGYTFGSGTRLTVV.

J is TRBJ1-2 and V is TRBV6-4; TRBD1 might be the D (6 bases). The CDR3 spans 14 residues. Germline-derived CDR1 and CDR2 are MRHNA and SNTAGT. The V gene lost 9 bases and the J gene lost 5 bases, with 19 bases spanning the gap. The DNA for the CDR3 is TGTGCCAGTCCGCCGGGCAGGGGTCTTTATGGCTACACCTTC. Protein: CASPPGRGLYGYTF.

The rearrangement links TRBV7-6 to TRBJ2-5; perhaps TRBD1 as D (6 bases). The V gene lost 5 bases and the J gene lost 3 bases, with 10 bases spanning the gap. Germline CDR1 and CDR2: SGHVS and FNYEAQ. The CDR3 extends over 13 amino acids. The CDR3 sequence: CASSRSGEETQYF. Written as DNA, the CDR3 is TGTGCCAGCAGCCGCTCAGGGGAAGAGACCCAGTACTTC.

This chain connects TRBV2 to TRBJ1-1, with TRBD1 matching over 8 bases. This CDR3 spans 11 amino acids. V trimming: 7 bases; J trimming: 13 bases; junction bases outside the gene matches: 8. Germline CDR1 reads SNHLY; CDR2 reads FYNNEI. The CDR3 region is CASTDTGGYFF. For the CDR3, the DNA is TGTGCCAGCACTGATACAGGGGGGTATTTCTTT.

This clone was recorded a few times. The rearrangement links TRBV7-2 to TRBJ1-1; TRBD1 aligns across 7 bases. V shed 5 bases, J shed 0 bases, and the junction held 12 bases outside the gene matches. This CDR3 is 17 amino acids long. From germline, CDR1 is SGHTA and CDR2 FQGNSA. This chain's CDR3 is CASSVRGDSAMNTEAFF. DNA of the CDR3: TGTGCCAGCAGCGTTCGCGGGGACAGTGCAATGAACACTGAAGCTTTCTTT.

The rearrangement uses TRBV7-2 and TRBJ2-1; possibly TRBD2 for D (6 bases). V gave up 3 bases and J gave up 12 bases, with 15 bases separating them. This CDR3 contains 13 residues. CDR1 SGHTA and CDR2 FQGNSA come from the germline V gene. The CDR3 sequence: CASSFYYQAGQFF. CDR3 coding DNA: TGTGCCAGCAGCTTCTACTATCAAGCGGGGCAGTTCTTC.

The chain has TRBV19 and TRBJ1-1; D is uncertain. Germline V gene lookup returns CDR1 LNHDA and CDR2 SQIVND (reference sequence). CDR3 length equals 13 residues. V was pared by 3 bases and J by 4 bases, with 9 bases between. The CDR3 is CASSINRGTEAFF. The CDR3 nucleotides read TGTGCCAGTAGTATTAATCGGGGCACTGAAGCTTTCTTT.

V usage is TRBV6-5 and J usage is TRBJ2-1; possible D gene TRBD1, 6 bases. The CDR3 loop spans 15 amino acids. Germline V gives CDR1 MNHEY, CDR2 SVGAGI. The V gene lost 6 bases and the J gene lost 2 bases, with 14 bases spanning the gap. CDR3 sequence: CASSDDRPPYNEQFF. CDR3 nucleotide sequence: TGTGCCAGCAGCGATGACAGGCCCCCCTACAATGAGCAGTTCTTC.

The V and J genes are TRBV7-3 and TRBJ2-3; D may be TRBD2 (5 bases). Germline V gene data show CDR1 as SGHTA and CDR2 as FQGTGA. The CDR3 loop spans 15 amino acids. Trimming removed 0 bases at V and 4 bases at J, with 11 bases between. CDR3 nucleotides: TGTGCCAGCAGCTTAACTTGGACGGGGTCAGATACGCAGTATTTT. Its translation is CASSLTWTGSDTQYF. Variable domain in full (rest from reference TRBV7-3 and TRBJ2-3): GAGVSQTPSNKVTEKGKYVELRCDPISGHTALYWYRQSLGQGPEFLIYFQGTGAADDSGLPNDRFFAVRPEGSVSTLKIQRTERGDSAVYLCASSLTWTGSDTQYFGPGTRLTVL.

The chain combines TRBV2 with TRBJ1-2; the match to TRBD1 covers 9 bases. Losses at the gene ends were 7 bases for V and 4 bases for J; bases not matched to a gene: 10. This CDR3 spans 15 amino acids. The germline gives CDR1 SNHLY, CDR2 FYNNEI. CDR3 residues: CASTMDRGLFYGYTF. The CDR3 coding sequence is TGTGCCAGCACTATGGACAGGGGACTCTTCTATGGCTACACCTTC.

The chain combines TRBV18 with TRBJ2-1; 7 bases are a match to TRBD1. The CDR3 runs to 14 residues. Germline V gives CDR1 KGHSH, CDR2 LQKENI. V dropped 5 bases and J dropped 5; count of bases not matched to a gene: 6. CDR3: CASSTGELHNEQFF. The DNA for the CDR3 is TGTGCCAGCTCAACAGGGGAACTTCACAATGAGCAGTTCTTC. Full variable domain (outside the CDR3, taken from reference TRBV18 and TRBJ2-1): NAGVMQNPRHLVRRRGQEARLRCSPMKGHSHVYWYRQLPEEGLKFMVYLQKENIIDESGMPKERFSAEFPKEGPSILRIQQVVRGDSAAYFCASSTGELHNEQFFGPGTRLTVL.